This TCR beta chain was retrieved from a study of blood T cell repertoires in COVID-19. For the study at large: In each case, the material was cDNA or gDNA derived from T cells, B-cell-depleted T cells, or PBMCs.

This CDR3 is 15 amino acids long. Germline CDR1 reads MNHNY; CDR2 reads SVGAGI (reference sequence). V was clipped by 5 bases and J by 0 bases; unmatched bases: 6. The table lists this clone with a count of one. TCRdb's copy holds only in-frame clones and misses some; the assay was immunoSEQ multiplex PCR. The repertoire holds about 530,000 clones, approximately 91% seen once, with 7.5% to 9.5% in the top ten. Input material: peripheral blood. The V call is TRBV6-6, the J call TRBJ2-7; 8 positions agree with TRBD1. This sequence was found in a woman between 45 and 60 years old with COVID-19, enrolled during active disease. CDR3 sequence reads: CASSPDRGISYEQYF. The CDR3 DNA is TGTGCCAGCAGTCCTGACAGGGGAATCTCCTACGAGCAGTACTTC.